Shown below are 20 T cell receptor beta chains from a single sample sequenced in a study of vaccination effects on CD4 cells after COVID-19. What these receptors recognize is not known. Measured with immunoSEQ multiplex PCR; TCRdb has only the in-frame clones, and not every one. The table shows about 71,000 clones, with approximately 70% occurring only once. Peptide-pool stimulation followed by sequencing identified expanded antigen-specific CD4+ clonotypes in the ViraFEST assay. When nine to ten days of culture had elapsed, CD4+ T cells were isolated. Nobody among the vaccine recipients had prior SARS-CoV-2 infection (nucleocapsid antibodies were negative). Sequencing used CD4+ T cells from PBMCs cultured with HCoV-OC43 spike peptides, obtained before COVID-19 vaccination. Subset indicated: HCoV-OC43 spike overlapping peptide pool stimulation. The receptors derive from a human donor who received a COVID-19 vaccine.

As for this clone: Other DNA sequences from this sample encode an identical CDR3 as well. This chain links TRBV28 with TRBJ1-2; a weak D match, TRBD1 (5 bases). The V end lost 3 bases, the J end lost 5 bases, and 13 bases lay between the germline ends. The CDR3 extends over 14 amino acids. The germline V gene has CDR1 MDHEN and CDR2 SYDVKM. In DNA, the CDR3 is TGTGCCAGCAGTTTTGGCGGGGGTGGTTATGGCTACACCTTC. Protein sequence: CASSFGGGGYGYTF.

This sequence joins TRBV19 and TRBJ1-2, with D uncertain. Germline CDR1 reads LNHDA; CDR2 reads SQIVND (reference sequence). The CDR3 runs to 15 residues. Trimming took 5 bases from V and 2 from J, leaving 15 bases between them. The CDR3 sequence: CASSPYVTPNYGYTF. In nucleotides, the CDR3 is TGTGCCAGTAGTCCTTATGTGACTCCGAACTATGGCTACACCTTC.

The chain combines TRBV7-2 with TRBJ2-3; D remains ambiguous. The V gene's germline CDR1 is SGHTA and CDR2 FQGNSA. CDR3 length: 15 amino acids. The ends were cut back, 0 bases at V and 3 bases at J, with 10 bases in the middle. Here the CDR3 DNA reads TGTGCCAGCAGCTTAGCAGGATCCCTGACAGATACGCAGTATTTT. As protein: CASSLAGSLTDTQYF.

The chain links TRBV6-5 to TRBJ1-1, with D unclear. The CDR3 has 13 residues. Germline V gives CDR1 MNHEY, CDR2 SVGAGI. The V end lost 7 bases, the J end lost 1 base, and 10 bases lay between the germline ends. CDR3 sequence reads: CASNSDGNTEAFF. The DNA of the CDR3 is TGTGCCAGCAATTCGGACGGGAACACTGAAGCTTTCTTT.

V usage is TRBV6-5 and J usage is TRBJ1-1; no clear D gene. Trimming left V 0 bases short and J 3 bases short, with 5 bases between. Germline-derived CDR1 and CDR2 are MNHEY and SVGAGI. CDR3 size: 13 residues. The CDR3 sequence is CASSYSRDTEAFF. DNA for the CDR3: TGTGCCAGCAGTTACTCTAGGGACACTGAAGCTTTCTTT.

The gene calls are TRBV9 and TRBJ1-6; 9 nucleotides match TRBD1. V dropped 2 bases and J dropped 10; count of bases not matched to a gene: 7. The CDR3 totals 15 residues. CDR1 SGDLS and CDR2 YYNGEE come from the germline V gene. The CDR3 loop is CASSVQGQGLSPLHF. CDR3 DNA sequence: TGTGCCAGCAGCGTGCAGGGACAGGGATTATCACCCCTCCACTTT.

This chain connects TRBV3-1 (or the pseudogene TRBV3-2) to TRBJ1-6, with D unresolved. The CDR3 runs 17 residues. V shed 1 base and J shed 0 bases, with 10 bases lying between them. Germline-derived CDR1 and CDR2 are LGHDT and YNNKEL (reference sequence). CDR3 nucleotides: TGTGCCAGCAGCCAAGGTACGGGTAGCTCCTATAATTCACCCCTCCACTTT. Translating gives CASSQGTGSSYNSPLHF.

In DNA, the CDR3 is TGTGCCAGCAGCCAAACGAACCGGTGGGGGGAGGTCAAAAACATTCAGTACTTC. Translated, it gives CASSQTNRWGEVKNIQYF. V usage is TRBV3-1 (or the pseudogene TRBV3-2) and J usage is TRBJ2-4; D perhaps matches TRBD2 (6 bases). The CDR3 is 18 amino acids. Germline V lookup: CDR1 LGHDT, CDR2 YNNKEL (reference sequence). With 2 bases removed from V and 3 bases from J, the gap between germline ends came to 20 bases.

The chain uses TRBV10-1 and TRBJ2-5; 7 bases match TRBD2. This CDR3 spans 12 amino acids. Germline V gives CDR1 WNHNN, CDR2 SYGVQD (reference sequence). The V and J ends lost 3 bases and 5 bases, in that order; junction bases with no gene match: 0. DNA for the CDR3: TGCGCCAGCAGTGACGGGGGGGAGACCCAGTACTTC. This gives the protein CASSDGGETQYF.

The chain couples TRBV14 to TRBJ1-2; no clear D gene. Germline V gene sequence: CDR1 SGHDN, CDR2 FVKESK. Trimming removed 0 bases at V and 8 bases at J, with 10 bases between. The CDR3 runs to 13 residues. The CDR3 region is CASSQDGPAGYTF. CDR3 bases: TGTGCCAGCAGCCAAGATGGGCCGGCGGGCTACACCTTC.

This chain joins TRBV11-1 and TRBJ1-1; possible D gene TRBD1, 6 bases. Trimming removed 8 bases from V and 3 bases from J, with 22 bases in between. The CDR3 loop spans 16 amino acids. Germline V CDR1 and CDR2: SGHAT, FQDESV (reference sequence). Here the CDR3 DNA reads TGTGCCAGCGGTGGACAGTGGGTATTTGGGGACACTGAAGCTTTCTTT. This translates into CASGGQWVFGDTEAFF. Drawing the rest from reference TRBV11-1 and TRBJ1-1, the complete variable domain is EAEVAQSPRYKITEKSQAVAFWCDPISGHATLYWYRQILGQGPELLVQFQDESVVDDSQLPKDRFSAERLKGVDSTLKIQPAELGDSAMYLCASGGQWVFGDTEAFFGQGTRLTVV.

The chain is built from TRBV11-3 and TRBJ2-1; 10 bases are a match to TRBD2. Per the germline V gene, CDR1 is SGHNT and CDR2 is YENEEA. Germline trimming cut 0 bases from V and 5 bases from J; bases unmatched to any gene: 4. The CDR3 is 16 amino acids. The DNA of the CDR3 is TGTGCCAGCAGCTTAGAAGGCCTAGCGGGGGACAATGAGCAGTTCTTC. Protein: CASSLEGLAGDNEQFF.

The rearrangement links TRBV7-2 to TRBJ1-5; D not resolved. The V and J ends lost 5 bases and 6 bases respectively, with 8 bases between them. Germline CDR1 reads SGHTA; CDR2 reads FQGNSA. CDR3 length equals 12 residues. This CDR3 is CASSRLLQPQHF. CDR3 nucleotide sequence: TGTGCCAGCAGCCGCCTACTTCAGCCCCAGCATTTT.

The chain links TRBV5-6 to TRBJ1-5; TRBD1 is a possible D gene (6 bases). This CDR3 has 15 amino acids. Trimming removed 0 bases from V and 7 bases from J, with 14 bases in between. CDR1 and CDR2 from the germline V gene are SGHDT and YYEEEE. The CDR3 DNA sequence: TGTGCCAGCAGCTTGGGGGTGAGGGGGGGCCAGCCCCAGCATTTT. Translating gives CASSLGVRGGQPQHF.

The CDR3 DNA sequence: TGTGCCAGCAGTTTCCCCCCCGTCAGCTATGGCTACACCTTC. Encoded protein: CASSFPPVSYGYTF. The chain couples TRBV6-2 or TRBV6-3 to TRBJ1-2; no definite D call. This CDR3 region has 14 residues. Between the trimmed V and J ends, which lost 4 bases and 4 bases, there was a span of 13 bases. Germline V gene lookup returns CDR1 MNHEY and CDR2 SVGEGT.

This clone was detected only a few times. The V gene is TRBV7-2, the J gene TRBJ2-7; the match to TRBD2 covers 8 bases. The CDR3 loop spans 15 amino acids. Germline CDR1 and CDR2: SGHTA and FQGNSA. J lost 3 bases, V lost 2 bases, and 6 bases had no gene match. CDR3: CASSLSAGDLYEQYV. The CDR3 nucleotides are TGTGCCAGCAGCTTATCAGCGGGAGACCTCTACGAGCAGTACGTC.

This clone has more than one count but fewer than ten. The chain has TRBV5-1 and TRBJ2-3; D is unresolved. The CDR3 has 13 residues. In germline, CDR1 is SGHRS, CDR2 YFSETQ. Trimming pared 0 bases from V and 4 bases from J, leaving 6 bases between. CDR3 protein: CASSLGAADTQYF. CDR3 in DNA: TGCGCCAGCAGCTTGGGGGCAGCAGATACGCAGTATTTT. The full variable domain, rest sourced from reference TRBV5-1 and TRBJ2-3, is KAGVTQTPRYLIKTRGQQVTLSCSPISGHRSVSWYQQTPGQGLQFLFEYFSETQRNKGNFPGRFSGRQFSNSRSEMNVSTLELGDSALYLCASSLGAADTQYFGPGTRLTVL.

This chain joins TRBV7-2 and TRBJ1-2, with D possibly matching TRBD1 (5 bases). The CDR3 loop spans 13 amino acids. Deletions cut 5 bases from V and 3 bases from J, with 10 bases between. Germline CDR1 reads SGHTA; CDR2 reads FQGNSA. The CDR3, as DNA: TGTGCCAGCAGCGCGGGGGTTTACTATGGCTACACCTTC. Its protein is CASSAGVYYGYTF.

This clone was observed a handful of times. This sequence joins TRBV10-1 and TRBJ1-1; tentative D call: TRBD1 (5 bases). Trimming stripped 2 bases from V and 1 base from J, with 8 bases between. Germline V CDR1 and CDR2: WNHNN, SYGVQD (reference sequence). CDR3 length equals 14 residues. The CDR3 DNA reads as TGCGCCAGCAGTGAGGAGGGGTCGAACACTGAAGCTTTCTTT. Protein sequence: CASSEEGSNTEAFF.

V usage is TRBV19 and J usage is TRBJ2-1; TRBD2 aligns across 7 bases. The trim removed 8 bases at V and 5 bases at J, leaving 9 bases unmatched. Looked up from germline, CDR1 is LNHDA and CDR2 is SQIVND (reference sequence). The CDR3 spans 14 residues. In DNA form, the CDR3 reads TGTGCCAGTTCCCGGGGGGAGGCCCACAATGAGCAGTTCTTC. This translates into CASSRGEAHNEQFF.